The T cell receptor beta chain described here comes from a study of shared clonotypes between healthy human individuals. CDR1 is SGHVS, CDR2 FNYEAQ, per germline. This CDR3 has 16 residues. Losses at the gene ends were 1 base for V and 2 bases for J; bases not matched to a gene: 3. Naive CD8 cells were CD45RO-negative, positively selected for CCR7, excluding terminally differentiated effector memory CD45RA+ cells. Profiling relied on immunoSEQ multiplex PCR, and the TCRdb table lists in-frame clones only, not all of them. The sample lists approximately 590,000 clones, 95% occurring once. The origin of this receptor is a woman aged 25 to 39 in good health. The chain recombines TRBV7-6 with TRBJ2-7; 12 positions agree with TRBD2. The sequenced material came from naive CD8+ T cells sorted from blood. CDR3 nucleotides: TGTGCCAGCAGCTTAGGGACTAGCGGGAATACCTACGAGCAGTACTTC. Its translation is CASSLGTSGNTYEQYF.